The 27 T cell receptor beta chains below were found in one sample sequenced in a study of T cells after yellow fever vaccination. TCRdb reanalysed the 5' RACE reads using MiXCR and keeps one entry per CDR3 protein. The repertoire holds 450,000 to 600,000 distinct CDR3 sequences, with roughly a sixth as singletons. Sequenced material: PBMCs, taken around 5 days after the first yellow fever vaccination. These TCRs come from a man aged 18 to 29 who received the YFV17D yellow fever vaccine.

This clonotype appeared a few times. The J gene is TRBJ2-3, the V gene TRBV24-1, with D possibly being TRBD2 (5 bases). Germline V CDR1 and CDR2: KGHDR, SFDVKD. The CDR3 consists of 16 residues. V lost 5 bases and J lost 2, with 16 bases in between. The CDR3 region has the DNA TGTGCCACCAGTGGTCCCTCGGTAGCGAACACAGATACGCAGTATTTT. This codes for CATSGPSVANTDTQYF.

This clonotype was seen ten or more times. The chain joins TRBV10-3 to TRBJ1-5; D not certain. V was clipped by 11 bases and J by 3 bases, with 17 bases between them. The germline gives CDR1 ENHRY, CDR2 SYGVKD. The CDR3 is 14 residues long. The CDR3 bases are TGTGCCTCAAAACGGAACGGCAACAATCAGCCCCAGCATTTT. Its protein is CASKRNGNNQPQHF.

In its sample, this clonotype was seen a few times. CDR3 amino acids: CASSESTPGAQYF. CDR3 DNA sequence: TGCGCCAGCAGTGAGTCGACCCCAGGAGCGCAGTATTTT. The rearrangement links TRBV10-1 to TRBJ2-3; D is unresolved. CDR1 and CDR2 (germline): WNHNN, SYGVQD (reference sequence). The CDR3 has 13 amino acids. V was cut by 0 bases and J by 10 bases, with 11 bases left in between.

Regarding this clonotype: One end of the junction fails to match germline, which may point to a read error. CDR3 region: CASSFPGGGANEQCF. DNA for the CDR3: TGTGCCAGCAGCTTTCCCGGCGGGGGGGCCAATGAGCAGTGCTTC. The rearrangement links TRBV7-9 to TRBJ2-1, with 9 bases fitting TRBD2. The CDR3 runs 15 residues. In germline, CDR1 is SEHNR, CDR2 FQNEAQ (reference sequence).

This chain connects TRBV19 to TRBJ2-1; maybe TRBD2 (6 bases). The CDR3 is 16 residues long. Germline V gives CDR1 LNHDA, CDR2 SQIVND (reference sequence). Trimming removed 8 bases at V and 7 bases at J, with 24 bases between. The CDR3 spells CASASLGETGGNEQFF. DNA of the CDR3: TGTGCCAGTGCTAGCCTTGGGGAAACCGGGGGAAATGAGCAGTTCTTC.

CDR3 protein: CASSPGGGEVAFF. DNA for the CDR3: TGTGCCAGCAGCCCCGGAGGGGGTGAGGTGGCTTTCTTT. J is TRBJ1-1 and V is TRBV7-9, with TRBD1 as a possible D gene (6 bases). The CDR3 is 13 amino acids. Germline CDR1 is SEHNR and CDR2 is FQNEAQ (reference sequence). Deletions cut 5 bases from V and 11 bases from J, with 18 bases between.

This clonotype was detected a few times. This sequence joins TRBV19 and TRBJ2-2, with TRBD1 as a possible D gene (6 bases). Germline CDR1 LNHDA, CDR2 SQIVND (reference sequence). Trimming stripped 6 bases from V and 3 bases from J, with 17 bases between. CDR3 length: 16 residues. The CDR3 bases are TGTGCCAGTAGGGCAGGGAACAGGGCGGACACCGGGGAGCTGTTTTTT. Protein: CASRAGNRADTGELFF.

The V gene is TRBV4-3, the J gene TRBJ2-1; 8 bases are shared with TRBD1. V shed 5 bases and J 6 bases; nucleotides not matched to a gene: 6. The CDR3 is 14 residues long. CDR1 LGHNA and CDR2 YSLEER come from the germline V gene. The CDR3 bases are TGCGCCAGCAGCTTGGACAGGGTGTTCAATGAGCAGTTCTTC. As protein: CASSLDRVFNEQFF.

This clonotype was recorded a few times. The chain joins TRBV10-3 to TRBJ2-7; 7 nucleotides line up with TRBD1. This CDR3 has 13 residues. CDR1 and CDR2 from the germline V gene are ENHRY and SYGVKD. The V segment lost 4 bases and the J segment 3 bases; nucleotides outside the gene matches: 3. CDR3 nucleotides: TGTGCCATCAGTGGAGGGGGCGGCTACGAGCAGTACTTC. Amino acids: CAISGGGGYEQYF.

The chain is built from TRBV10-3 and TRBJ2-5, with D possibly being TRBD1 (6 bases). The CDR3 contains 13 residues. Germline V gives CDR1 ENHRY, CDR2 SYGVKD. The germline V and J ends were trimmed by 6 bases and 0 bases, with 8 bases remaining between them. The CDR3 DNA reads as TGTGCCATCAGCAGACAGGACCAAGAGACCCAGTACTTC. Protein product: CAISRQDQETQYF.

This clonotype was recorded many times. The chain links TRBV27 to TRBJ2-3, with TRBD1 identical over 10 bases. This CDR3 region has 14 residues. Trimming removed 3 bases from V and 7 bases from J; junction bases left unmatched: 4. Germline loops: CDR1 MNHEY, CDR2 SMNVEV (reference sequence). Here the CDR3 DNA reads TGTGCCAGCAGTTTGCGGGACAGGGGACATACGCAGTATTTT. Amino acids: CASSLRDRGHTQYF.

V gene TRBV29-1 combines with J gene TRBJ2-5; 7 bases agree with TRBD2. Germline trimming cut 6 bases from V and 1 base from J; bases unmatched to any gene: 2. Germline CDR1 is SQVTM and CDR2 is ANQGSEA. The CDR3 totals 12 residues. CDR3: CSVAGVQETQYF. CDR3 sequence (DNA): TGCAGCGTCGCGGGGGTCCAAGAGACCCAGTACTTC. The full variable domain, rest sourced from reference TRBV29-1 and TRBJ2-5, is SAVISQKPSRDICQRGTSLTIQCQVDSQVTMMFWYRQQPGQSLTLIATANQGSEATYESGFVIDKFPISRPNLTFSTLTVSNMSPEDSSIYLCSVAGVQETQYFGPGTRLLVL.

The chain recombines TRBV3-1 with TRBJ1-3; D might be TRBD1 (6 bases). V gave up 3 bases and J gave up 4 bases, with 13 bases separating them. The germline V gene encodes CDR1 LGHDT and CDR2 YNNKEL (reference sequence). There are 15 residues in the CDR3. The CDR3 protein is CASSQDGGQGNTIYF. Written as DNA, the CDR3 is TGTGCCAGCAGCCAGGACGGAGGACAGGGAAACACCATATATTTT.

This clonotype was counted at least ten times. V and J are TRBV7-2 and TRBJ2-1; 9 bases align to TRBD2. J lost 13 bases, V lost 0 bases, and 1 base had no gene match. CDR1 is SGHTA, CDR2 FQGNSA, per germline. The CDR3 totals 12 residues. CDR3 DNA sequence: TGTGCCAGCAGCTTAGCGGGACTAGCTCAGTTCTTC. Translating gives CASSLAGLAQFF.

The J gene is TRBJ1-1, the V gene TRBV20-1; tentatively, D is TRBD1 (6 bases). Trimming took off 0 bases at V and 10 bases at J, with 18 bases between the two ends. CDR1 DFQATT and CDR2 SNEGSKA come from the germline V gene (reference sequence). This CDR3 spans 14 amino acids. CDR3 sequence: CSARDEGGSLGAFF. The CDR3 DNA is TGCAGTGCTAGAGATGAGGGGGGAAGTCTTGGAGCTTTCTTT.

For the CDR3, the DNA is TGCAGTGCTAGAGTTCTTGGTCTGAACACCGGGGAGCTGTTTTTT. Translating it yields CSARVLGLNTGELFF. The chain is built from TRBV20-1 and TRBJ2-2, with D unresolved. V gave up 1 base and J gave up 1 base, with 10 bases separating them. Germline CDR1 reads DFQATT; CDR2 reads SNEGSKA (reference sequence). CDR3 length equals 15 residues.

This clonotype was observed a handful of times. V usage is TRBV24-1 and J usage is TRBJ2-5; D gene unclear. Germline V gene lookup returns CDR1 KGHDR and CDR2 SFDVKD. This CDR3 is built from 15 residues. V was pared by 4 bases and J by 4 bases, with 15 bases between. CDR3 DNA sequence: TGTGCCACCAGTGACCTCAAGTCTTCGGGAGAGACCCAGTACTTC. Translating gives CATSDLKSSGETQYF.

This clonotype was detected a few times. This sequence joins TRBV29-1 and TRBJ1-5; 10 nucleotides match TRBD1. CDR1 is SQVTM, CDR2 ANQGSEA, per germline. The CDR3 covers 14 residues. The junction had 6 bases not matched to a gene; V was cut back by 6 bases and J by 4 bases. CDR3 in amino acids: CSVLGQGDNQPQHF. The CDR3 nucleotides read TGCAGCGTGCTTGGACAGGGGGATAATCAGCCCCAGCATTTT.

The chain links TRBV10-3 to TRBJ2-3; TRBD2 matches 14 bases. V trimming: 6 bases; J trimming: 5 bases; junction bases outside the gene matches: 7. The CDR3 contains 16 residues. Germline V gene sequence: CDR1 ENHRY, CDR2 SYGVKD. CDR3 residues: CAIRPTSGGVEDTQYF. The CDR3 bases are TGTGCCATCAGACCGACTAGCGGGGGGGTAGAAGATACGCAGTATTTT.

The genes are TRBV28 and TRBJ2-3; D gene ambiguous. This CDR3 spans 14 amino acids. Deletions cut 2 bases from V and 2 bases from J, with 8 bases between. Germline V gene sequence: CDR1 MDHEN, CDR2 SYDVKM. The chain's CDR3 is CASSLPAYTDTQYF. Written as DNA, the CDR3 is TGTGCCAGCAGTTTACCTGCCTACACAGATACGCAGTATTTT.

This chain links TRBV7-3 with TRBJ2-2, with TRBD2 matching 7 bases. In germline, CDR1 is SGHTA, CDR2 FQGTGA. With 5 bases clipped from V and 9 bases from J, the junction kept 15 bases outside the gene matches. There are 16 residues in the CDR3. The CDR3 sequence is CASSQQALGGRRELFF. CDR3 coding DNA: TGTGCCAGCAGCCAGCAGGCTCTGGGAGGGAGGCGGGAGCTGTTTTTT. The full variable domain, in which reference TRBV7-3 and TRBJ2-2 provide the parts outside the CDR3, is GAGVSQTPSNKVTEKGKYVELRCDPISGHTALYWYRQSLGQGPEFLIYFQGTGAADDSGLPNDRFFAVRPEGSVSTLKIQRTERGDSAVYLCASSQQALGGRRELFFGEGSRLTVL.

The rearrangement links TRBV5-1 to TRBJ2-3; TRBD2 aligns across 9 bases. Germline values: CDR1 SGHRS, CDR2 YFSETQ. CDR3 length: 15 residues. The ends lost 0 bases at V and 5 bases at J; junction bases unmatched: 4. The CDR3 loop reads CASSLASGVEDTQYF. In nucleotides, the CDR3 is TGCGCCAGCAGCTTGGCTAGCGGGGTGGAAGATACGCAGTATTTT.

This clonotype came up a few times. This chain uses TRBV19 with TRBJ1-1; D may be TRBD1 (6 bases). V was pared by 7 bases and J by 12 bases, with 21 bases between. Germline CDR1 is LNHDA and CDR2 is SQIVND (reference sequence). This CDR3 is 13 amino acids long. The CDR3 sequence is CASTRRRGLGTFF. The CDR3 DNA is TGTGCCAGTACCCGGAGGAGGGGGTTAGGAACTTTCTTT.

CDR3 coding DNA: TGCAGCGCCTCGAGACAGTCCCAAGAGACCCAGTACTTC. Its translation: CSASRQSQETQYF. This chain links TRBV29-1 with TRBJ2-5; D is perhaps TRBD1 (5 bases). Germline V CDR1 and CDR2: SQVTM, ANQGSEA. CDR3 size: 13 residues. V dropped 7 bases and J dropped 1 base, with 13 bases sitting between them.

This clonotype showed up just a few times. This rearrangement joins TRBV3-1 to TRBJ2-1, with D maybe TRBD1 (5 bases). This CDR3 is built from 17 residues. Germline lookup yields CDR1 LGHDT and CDR2 YNNKEL (reference sequence). With 3 bases removed from V and 0 bases from J, the gap between germline ends came to 15 bases. The CDR3 loop reads CASSQVWGVSSYNEQFF. The DNA for the CDR3 is TGTGCCAGCAGCCAGGTTTGGGGCGTGAGCTCCTACAATGAGCAGTTCTTC.

The chain combines TRBV28 with TRBJ2-7; D is ambiguous. Trimming pared 5 bases from V and 3 bases from J, leaving 5 bases between. This CDR3 has 11 amino acids. CDR1 is MDHEN, CDR2 SYDVKM, per germline. The CDR3 DNA reads TGTGCCAGCAGTGGCCACTACGAGCAGTACGTC. Protein: CASSGHYEQYV.

This clonotype has a handful of counts. The chain couples TRBV7-2 to TRBJ1-1; D not resolved. The CDR3 is 14 residues long. Germline CDR1 is SGHTA and CDR2 is FQGNSA. Between the trimmed V and J ends, which lost 5 bases and 1 base, there was a span of 11 bases. CDR3 sequence: CASSAYRGNTEAFF. The CDR3 coding sequence is TGTGCCAGCAGCGCCTATAGAGGGAACACTGAAGCTTTCTTT.